There are many counts of the clone carrying this T cell receptor (beta chain). The antigen is not known. The PBMCs were taken from approximately 9 ml of fresh peripheral blood. Looked up from germline, CDR1 is LNHNV and CDR2 is YYDKDF (reference sequence). V dropped 0 bases and J dropped 0; count of bases not matched to a gene: 4. The CDR3 loop spans 16 amino acids. What was amplified from RNA transcripts were TCR beta CDR3 regions. A set of HTBI primers served as the primers for a first-round RT-PCR of the TCR CDR3. TCRdb reprocessed the multiplex PCR reads via MiXCR and lists one record per CDR3 protein. The sample gives around 520,000 distinct CDR3 sequences, approximately 25% of which show up once; roughly 10% is in the top ten. The source of the sample is a study of T cells in Graves' hyperthyroidism and ophthalmopathy. General study findings and limits: Stable hyperthyroidism was told apart from ophthalmopathy by a model built on 13 V-J features. Blood also held most thyroid clonotypes expanded beyond 0.001.

Sample: blood. The sequence came from a woman under 40 with Graves' ophthalmopathy. The chain has TRBV15 and TRBJ1-2; 7 bases agree with TRBD1. The CDR3 DNA reads TGTGCCACCAGCAGAGATCCCGGACAGGCTAACTATGGCTACACCTTC. It yields the protein CATSRDPGQANYGYTF.